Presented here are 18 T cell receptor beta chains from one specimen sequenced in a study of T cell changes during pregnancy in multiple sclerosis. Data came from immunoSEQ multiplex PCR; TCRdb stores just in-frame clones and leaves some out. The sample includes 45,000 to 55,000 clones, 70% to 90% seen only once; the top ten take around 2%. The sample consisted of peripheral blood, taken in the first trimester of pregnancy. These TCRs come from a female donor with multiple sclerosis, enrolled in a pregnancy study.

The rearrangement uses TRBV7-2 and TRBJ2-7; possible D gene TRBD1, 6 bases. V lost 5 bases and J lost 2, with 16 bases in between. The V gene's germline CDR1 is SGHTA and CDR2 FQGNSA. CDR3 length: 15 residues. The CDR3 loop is CASSSAMGAAYEQYF. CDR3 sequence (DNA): TGTGCCAGCAGCAGCGCCATGGGGGCAGCCTACGAGCAGTACTTC.

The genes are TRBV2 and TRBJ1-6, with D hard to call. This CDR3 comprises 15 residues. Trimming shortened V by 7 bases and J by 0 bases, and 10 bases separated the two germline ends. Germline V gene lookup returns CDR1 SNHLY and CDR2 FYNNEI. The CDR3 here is CASMPRSSYNSPLHF. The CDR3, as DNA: TGTGCCAGCATGCCCAGAAGCTCCTATAATTCACCCCTCCACTTT.

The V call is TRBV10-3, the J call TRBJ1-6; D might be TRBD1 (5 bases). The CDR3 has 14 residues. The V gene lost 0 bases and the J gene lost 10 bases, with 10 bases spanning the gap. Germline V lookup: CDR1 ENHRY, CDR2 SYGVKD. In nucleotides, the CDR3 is TGTGCCATCAGTGAGTCAATAGGGGTCTCACCCCTCCACTTT. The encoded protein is CAISESIGVSPLHF.

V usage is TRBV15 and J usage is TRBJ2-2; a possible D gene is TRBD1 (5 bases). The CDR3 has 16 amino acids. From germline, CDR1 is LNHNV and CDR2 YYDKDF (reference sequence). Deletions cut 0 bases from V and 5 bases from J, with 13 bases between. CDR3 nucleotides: TGTGCCACCAGCAGAGATCAGGGTGTTAGAACCGGGGAGCTGTTTTTT. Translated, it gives CATSRDQGVRTGELFF.

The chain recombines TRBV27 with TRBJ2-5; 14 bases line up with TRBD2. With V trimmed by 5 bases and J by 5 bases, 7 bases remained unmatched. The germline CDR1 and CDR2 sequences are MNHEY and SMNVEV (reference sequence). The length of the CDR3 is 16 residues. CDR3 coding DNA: TGTGCCAGCAGTACCCGGACTAGCGGGGGGCGGGAGACCCAGTACTTC. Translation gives CASSTRTSGGRETQYF.

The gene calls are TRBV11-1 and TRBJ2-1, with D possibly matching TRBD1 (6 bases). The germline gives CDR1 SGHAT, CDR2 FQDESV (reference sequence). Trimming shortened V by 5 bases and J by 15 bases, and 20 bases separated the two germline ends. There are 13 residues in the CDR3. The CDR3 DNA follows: TGTGCCAGCAGCCCGCAGACCGGGACACGTCCGTTCTTC. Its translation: CASSPQTGTRPFF.

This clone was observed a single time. Here the CDR3 DNA reads TGCGCCAGCAGCCAAGATGGAGGGTACACTGAAGCTTTCTTT. The encoded protein is CASSQDGGYTEAFF. This chain joins TRBV4-3 and TRBJ1-1; D ambiguous. CDR3 size: 14 residues. Between the trimmed V and J ends, which lost 0 bases and 3 bases, there was a span of 8 bases. Germline V gene data show CDR1 as LGHNA and CDR2 as YSLEER.

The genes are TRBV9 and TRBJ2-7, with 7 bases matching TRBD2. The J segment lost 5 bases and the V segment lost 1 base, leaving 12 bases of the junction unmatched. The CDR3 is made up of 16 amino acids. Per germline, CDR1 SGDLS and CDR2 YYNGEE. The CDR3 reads CASSVSASAGTNEQYF. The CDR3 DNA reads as TGTGCCAGCAGCGTATCAGCCTCCGCGGGGACTAACGAGCAGTACTTC.

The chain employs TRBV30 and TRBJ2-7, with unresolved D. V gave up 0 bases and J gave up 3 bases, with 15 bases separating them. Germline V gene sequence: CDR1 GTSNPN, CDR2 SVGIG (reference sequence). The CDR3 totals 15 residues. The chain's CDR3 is CAWSVPRQRRYEQYF. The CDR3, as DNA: TGTGCCTGGAGTGTACCGCGGCAACGACGCTACGAGCAGTACTTC. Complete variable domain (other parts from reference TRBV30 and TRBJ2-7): SQTIHQWPATLVQPVGSPLSLECTVEGTSNPNLYWYRQAAGRGLQLLFYSVGIGQISSEVPQNLSASRPQDRQFILSSKKLLLSDSGFYLCAWSVPRQRRYEQYFGPGTRLTVT.

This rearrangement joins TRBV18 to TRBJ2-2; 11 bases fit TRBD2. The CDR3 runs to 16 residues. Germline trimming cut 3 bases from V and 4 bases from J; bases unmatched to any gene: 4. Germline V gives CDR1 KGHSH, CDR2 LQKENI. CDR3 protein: CASSPAGLAGTGELFF. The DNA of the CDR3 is TGTGCCAGCTCACCCGCAGGACTAGCGGGCACCGGGGAGCTGTTTTTT.

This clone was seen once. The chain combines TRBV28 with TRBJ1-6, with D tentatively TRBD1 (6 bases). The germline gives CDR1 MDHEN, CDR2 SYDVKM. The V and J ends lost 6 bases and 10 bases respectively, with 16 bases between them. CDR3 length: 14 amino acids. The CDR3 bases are TGTGCCAGCAGCTCCCCAGGGGAAAGGTCACCCCTCCACTTT. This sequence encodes CASSSPGERSPLHF.

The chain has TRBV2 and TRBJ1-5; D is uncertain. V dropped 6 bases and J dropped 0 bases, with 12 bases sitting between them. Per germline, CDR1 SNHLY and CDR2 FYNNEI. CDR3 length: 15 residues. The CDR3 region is CASSGQVYSNQPQHF. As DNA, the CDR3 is TGTGCCAGCAGCGGCCAGGTTTATAGCAATCAGCCCCAGCATTTT.

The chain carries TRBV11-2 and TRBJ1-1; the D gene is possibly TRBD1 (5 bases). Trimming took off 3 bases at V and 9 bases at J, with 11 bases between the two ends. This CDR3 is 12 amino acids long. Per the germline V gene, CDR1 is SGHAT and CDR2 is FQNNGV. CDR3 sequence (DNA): TGTGCCAGCAGCTTGCTAGACAGTCAAGCTTTCTTT. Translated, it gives CASSLLDSQAFF.

The CDR3 here is CASSWRVSTDTQYF. As DNA, the CDR3 is TGTGCCAGCAGTTGGCGGGTCTCCACAGATACGCAGTATTTT. V and J are TRBV9 and TRBJ2-3; weak D call: TRBD2 (5 bases). V was shortened by 5 bases and J by 2 bases, with 12 bases between the two germline ends. Germline CDR1 SGDLS, CDR2 YYNGEE. The CDR3 loop spans 14 amino acids. Complete variable domain (other parts from reference TRBV9 and TRBJ2-3): DSGVTQTPKHLITATGQRVTLRCSPRSGDLSVYWYQQSLDQGLQFLIQYYNGEERAKGNILERFSAQQFPDLHSELNLSSLELGDSALYFCASSWRVSTDTQYFGPGTRLTVL.

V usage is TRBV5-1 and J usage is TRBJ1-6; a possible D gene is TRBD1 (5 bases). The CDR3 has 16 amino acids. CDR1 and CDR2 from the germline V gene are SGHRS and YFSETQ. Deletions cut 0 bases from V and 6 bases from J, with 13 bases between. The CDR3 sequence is CASSLAAAGSNSPLHF. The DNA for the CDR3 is TGCGCCAGCAGCTTGGCAGCCGCAGGGTCTAATTCACCCCTCCACTTT.

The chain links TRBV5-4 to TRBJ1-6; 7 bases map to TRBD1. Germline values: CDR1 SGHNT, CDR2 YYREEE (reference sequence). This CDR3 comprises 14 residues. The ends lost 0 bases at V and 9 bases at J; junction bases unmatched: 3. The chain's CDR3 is CASSLDRGASPLHF. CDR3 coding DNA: TGTGCCAGCAGCTTGGACAGGGGAGCTTCACCCCTCCACTTT. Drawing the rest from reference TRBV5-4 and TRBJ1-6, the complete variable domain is ETGVTQSPTHLIKTRGQQVTLRCSSQSGHNTVSWYQQALGQGPQFIFQYYREEENGRGNFPPRFSGLQFPNYSSELNVNALELDDSALYLCASSLDRGASPLHFGNGTRLTVT.

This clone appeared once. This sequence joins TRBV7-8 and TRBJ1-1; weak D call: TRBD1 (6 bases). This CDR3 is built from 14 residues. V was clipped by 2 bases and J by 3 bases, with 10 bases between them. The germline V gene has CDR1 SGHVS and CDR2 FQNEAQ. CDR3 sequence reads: CASSLTGGYTEAFF. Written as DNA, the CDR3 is TGTGCCAGCAGCTTAACGGGGGGCTACACTGAAGCTTTCTTT. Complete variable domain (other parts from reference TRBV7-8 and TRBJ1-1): GAGVSQSPRYKVAKRGQDVALRCDPISGHVSLFWYQQALGQGPEFLTYFQNEAQLDKSGLPSDRFFAERPEGSVSTLKIQRTQQEDSAVYLCASSLTGGYTEAFFGQGTRLTVV.

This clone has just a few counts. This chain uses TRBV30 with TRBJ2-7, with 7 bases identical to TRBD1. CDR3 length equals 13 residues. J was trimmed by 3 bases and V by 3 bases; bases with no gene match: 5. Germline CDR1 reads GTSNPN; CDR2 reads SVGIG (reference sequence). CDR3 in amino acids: CAWRDRDSYEQYF. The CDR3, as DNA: TGTGCCTGGAGGGACCGGGACAGCTACGAGCAGTACTTC. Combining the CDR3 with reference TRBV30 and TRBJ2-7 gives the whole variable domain SQTIHQWPATLVQPVGSPLSLECTVEGTSNPNLYWYRQAAGRGLQLLFYSVGIGQISSEVPQNLSASRPQDRQFILSSKKLLLSDSGFYLCAWRDRDSYEQYFGPGTRLTVT.